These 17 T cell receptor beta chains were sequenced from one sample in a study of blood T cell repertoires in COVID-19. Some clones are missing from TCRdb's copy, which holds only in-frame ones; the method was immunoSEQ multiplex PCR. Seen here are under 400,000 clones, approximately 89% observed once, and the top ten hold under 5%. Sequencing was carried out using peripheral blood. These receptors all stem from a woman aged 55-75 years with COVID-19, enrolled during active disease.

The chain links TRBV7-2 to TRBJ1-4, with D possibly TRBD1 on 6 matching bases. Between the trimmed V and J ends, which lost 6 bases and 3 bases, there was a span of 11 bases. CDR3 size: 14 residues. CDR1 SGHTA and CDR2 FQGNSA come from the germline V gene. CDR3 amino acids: CASSVGAANEKLFF. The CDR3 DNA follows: TGTGCCAGCAGTGTGGGGGCGGCTAATGAAAAACTGTTTTTT.

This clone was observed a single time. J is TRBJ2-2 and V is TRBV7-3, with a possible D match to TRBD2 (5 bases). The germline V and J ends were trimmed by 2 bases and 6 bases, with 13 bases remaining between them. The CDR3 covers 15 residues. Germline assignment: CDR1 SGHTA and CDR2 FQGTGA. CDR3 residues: CASSLGTAGAGELFF. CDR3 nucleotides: TGTGCCAGCAGCTTAGGAACCGCGGGCGCCGGGGAGCTGTTTTTT.

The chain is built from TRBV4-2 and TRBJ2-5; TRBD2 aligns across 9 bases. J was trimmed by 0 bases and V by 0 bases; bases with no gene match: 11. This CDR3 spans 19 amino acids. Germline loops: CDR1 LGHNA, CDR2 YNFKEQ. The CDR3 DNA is TGTGCCAGCAGCCAAGATTTTTCCAGGAGCGGGGGGTACCAAGAGACCCAGTACTTC. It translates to CASSQDFSRSGGYQETQYF.

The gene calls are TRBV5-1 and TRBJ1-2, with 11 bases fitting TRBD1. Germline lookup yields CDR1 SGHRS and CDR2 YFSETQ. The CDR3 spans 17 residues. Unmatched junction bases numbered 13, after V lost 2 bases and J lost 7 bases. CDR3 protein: CASSFQPVGQGARGYTF. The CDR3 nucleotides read TGCGCCAGCAGCTTCCAACCTGTAGGACAGGGGGCGCGTGGCTACACCTTC.

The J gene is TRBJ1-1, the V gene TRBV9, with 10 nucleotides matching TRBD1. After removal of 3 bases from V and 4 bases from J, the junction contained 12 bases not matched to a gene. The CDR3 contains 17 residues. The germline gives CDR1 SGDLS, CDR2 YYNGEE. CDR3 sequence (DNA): TGTGCCAGCAGCGCGAACCCCCGGACAGGGGGAGGCACTGAAGCTTTCTTT. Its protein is CASSANPRTGGGTEAFF.

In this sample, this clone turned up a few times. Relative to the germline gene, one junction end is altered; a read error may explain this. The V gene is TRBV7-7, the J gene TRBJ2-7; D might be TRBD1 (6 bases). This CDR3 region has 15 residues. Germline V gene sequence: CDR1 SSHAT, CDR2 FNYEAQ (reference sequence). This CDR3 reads CASSLGQGPTYEQYF. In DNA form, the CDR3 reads TGTGCTAGCAGCTTAGGCCAGGGGCCGACCTACGAGCAGTACTTC.

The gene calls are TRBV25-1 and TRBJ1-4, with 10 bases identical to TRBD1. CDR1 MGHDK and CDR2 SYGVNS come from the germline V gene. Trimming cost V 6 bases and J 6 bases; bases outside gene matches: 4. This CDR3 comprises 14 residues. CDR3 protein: CASRAGTGDEKLFF. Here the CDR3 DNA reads TGTGCCAGCAGAGCCGGGACAGGGGATGAAAAACTGTTTTTT.

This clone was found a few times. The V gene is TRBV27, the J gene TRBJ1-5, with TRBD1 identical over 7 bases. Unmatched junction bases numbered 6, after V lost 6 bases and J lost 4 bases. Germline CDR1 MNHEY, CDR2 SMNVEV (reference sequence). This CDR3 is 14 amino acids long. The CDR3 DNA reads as TGTGCCAGCAGGGTCCCAGGGGGGAATCAGCCCCAGCATTTT. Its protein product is CASRVPGGNQPQHF.

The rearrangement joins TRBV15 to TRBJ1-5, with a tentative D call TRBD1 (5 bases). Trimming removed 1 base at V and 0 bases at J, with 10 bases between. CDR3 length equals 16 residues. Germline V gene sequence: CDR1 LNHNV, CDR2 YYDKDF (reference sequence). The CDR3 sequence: CATSRATVYSNQPQHF. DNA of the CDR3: TGTGCCACCAGCAGAGCGACAGTTTATAGCAATCAGCCCCAGCATTTT.

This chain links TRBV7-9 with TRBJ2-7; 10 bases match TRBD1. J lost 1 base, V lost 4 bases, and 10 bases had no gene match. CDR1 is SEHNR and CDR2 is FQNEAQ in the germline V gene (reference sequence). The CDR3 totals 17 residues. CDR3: CASSYGMGQGISYEQYF. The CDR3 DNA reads TGTGCCAGCAGCTATGGGATGGGACAGGGGATTTCCTACGAGCAGTACTTC.

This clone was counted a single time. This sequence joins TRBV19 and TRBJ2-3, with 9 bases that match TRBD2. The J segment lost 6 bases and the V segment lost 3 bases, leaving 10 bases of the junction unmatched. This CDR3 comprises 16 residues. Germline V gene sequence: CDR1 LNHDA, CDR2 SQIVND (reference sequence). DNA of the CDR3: TGTGCCAGTAGTATCCCGGGACTAGCTCTAGTCGATACGCAGTATTTT. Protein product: CASSIPGLALVDTQYF.

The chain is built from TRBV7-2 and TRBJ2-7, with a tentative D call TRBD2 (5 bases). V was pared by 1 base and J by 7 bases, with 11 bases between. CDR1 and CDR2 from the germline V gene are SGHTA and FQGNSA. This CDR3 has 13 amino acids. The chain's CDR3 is CASSLVVSGEQYF. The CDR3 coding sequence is TGTGCCAGCAGCTTAGTTGTTTCGGGGGAGCAGTACTTC.

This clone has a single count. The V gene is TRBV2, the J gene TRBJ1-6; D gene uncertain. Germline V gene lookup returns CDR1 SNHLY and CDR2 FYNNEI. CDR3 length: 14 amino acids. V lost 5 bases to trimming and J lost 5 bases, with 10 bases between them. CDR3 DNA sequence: TGTGCCAGCAGTCTGAAACAAGATAATTCACCCCTCCACTTT. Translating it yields CASSLKQDNSPLHF.

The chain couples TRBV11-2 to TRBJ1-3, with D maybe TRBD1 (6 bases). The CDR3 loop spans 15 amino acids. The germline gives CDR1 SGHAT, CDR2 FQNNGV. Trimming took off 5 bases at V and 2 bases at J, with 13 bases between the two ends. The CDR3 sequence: CASSRAGGPGNTIYF. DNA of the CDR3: TGTGCCAGCAGCAGGGCCGGGGGGCCTGGAAACACCATATATTTT.

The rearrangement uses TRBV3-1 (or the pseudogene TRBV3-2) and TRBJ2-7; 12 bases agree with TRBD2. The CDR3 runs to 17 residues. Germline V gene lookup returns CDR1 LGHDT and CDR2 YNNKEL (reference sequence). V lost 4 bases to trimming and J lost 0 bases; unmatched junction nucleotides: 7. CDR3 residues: CASSRTRTSGTSYEQYF. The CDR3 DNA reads TGTGCCAGCAGCCGAACCCGGACTAGCGGGACCTCCTACGAGCAGTACTTC.

The CDR3 spells CASSPEGHRVGNQPQHF. The CDR3 DNA follows: TGCGCCAGCAGCCCAGAGGGACACAGGGTAGGGAATCAGCCCCAGCATTTT. V usage is TRBV5-1 and J usage is TRBJ1-5, with D possibly TRBD1 on 6 matching bases. The CDR3 consists of 17 residues. V was cut by 4 bases and J by 4 bases, with 21 bases left in between. CDR1 and CDR2 from the germline V gene are SGHRS and YFSETQ.

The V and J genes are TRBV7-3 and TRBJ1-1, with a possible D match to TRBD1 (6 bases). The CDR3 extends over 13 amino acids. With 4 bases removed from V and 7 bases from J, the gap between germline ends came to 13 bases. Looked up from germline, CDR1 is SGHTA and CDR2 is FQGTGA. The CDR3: CASSSVRTVEAFF. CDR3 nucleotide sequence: TGTGCCAGCAGCTCGGTCCGGACAGTTGAAGCTTTCTTT.